This TCR beta chain stems from a study of T-cell memory formation after mild COVID-19. At least ten counts were recorded for this clonotype. TCRdb itself ran the 5' RACE reads through MiXCR, one entry per CDR3 protein. The profile covers approximately 150,000 distinct CDR3 sequences, with less than 20% appearing a single time and about 2.3% taken by the ten largest. This CDR3 is built from 12 residues. J was trimmed by 4 bases and V by 10 bases; bases with no gene match: 5. Germline V gene data show CDR1 as SGHTA and CDR2 as FQGNSA. Sequencing was carried out using PBMCs or a T cell subset sorted from them (not recorded which). This rearrangement joins TRBV7-2 to TRBJ1-1; 8 bases line up with TRBD1. The clonotype originates from an adult woman who had mild COVID-19 (a few samples of this study predate the infection). Cell type and time point are not known. The CDR3 loop reads CATGDRGTEAFF. The CDR3 nucleotides read TGTGCCACCGGAGACAGGGGCACTGAAGCTTTCTTT. Based on the CDR3 plus reference TRBV7-2 and TRBJ1-1, the full variable domain is GAGVSQSPSNKVTEKGKDVELRCDPISGHTALYWYRQSLGQGLEFLIYFQGNSAPDKSGLPSDRFSAERTGGSVSTLTIQRTQQEDSAVYLCATGDRGTEAFFGQGTRLTVV.